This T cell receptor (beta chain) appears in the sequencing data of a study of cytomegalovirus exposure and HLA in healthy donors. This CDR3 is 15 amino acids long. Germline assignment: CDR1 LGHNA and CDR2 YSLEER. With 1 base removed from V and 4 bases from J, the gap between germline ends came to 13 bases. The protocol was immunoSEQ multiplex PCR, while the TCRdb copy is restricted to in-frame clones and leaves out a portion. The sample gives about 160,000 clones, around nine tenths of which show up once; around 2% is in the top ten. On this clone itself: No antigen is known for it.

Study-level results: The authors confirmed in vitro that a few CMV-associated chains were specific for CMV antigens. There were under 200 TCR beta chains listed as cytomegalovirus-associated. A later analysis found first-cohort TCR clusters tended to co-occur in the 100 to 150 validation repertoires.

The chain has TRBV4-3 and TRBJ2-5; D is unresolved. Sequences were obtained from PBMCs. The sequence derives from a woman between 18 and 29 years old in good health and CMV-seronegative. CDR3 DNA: TGCGCCAGCAGCCAAGGCGGTGTCCTGGGAGAGACCCAGTACTTC. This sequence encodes CASSQGGVLGETQYF.